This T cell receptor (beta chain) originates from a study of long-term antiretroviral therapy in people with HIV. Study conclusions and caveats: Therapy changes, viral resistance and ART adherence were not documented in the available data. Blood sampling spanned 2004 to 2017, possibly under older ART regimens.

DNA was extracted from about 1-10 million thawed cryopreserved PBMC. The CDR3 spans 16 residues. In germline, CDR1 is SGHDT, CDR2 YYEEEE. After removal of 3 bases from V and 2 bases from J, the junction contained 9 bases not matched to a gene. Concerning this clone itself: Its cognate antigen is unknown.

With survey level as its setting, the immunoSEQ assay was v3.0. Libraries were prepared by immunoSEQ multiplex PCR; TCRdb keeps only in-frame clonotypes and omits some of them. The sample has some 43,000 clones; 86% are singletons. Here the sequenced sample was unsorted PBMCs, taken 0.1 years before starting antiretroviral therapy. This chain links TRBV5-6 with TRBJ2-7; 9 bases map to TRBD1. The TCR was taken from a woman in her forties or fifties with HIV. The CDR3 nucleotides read TGTGCCAGCAGCTCCGAAGGACAGGGGTGGCCCTACGAGCAGTACTTC. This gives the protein CASSSEGQGWPYEQYF.